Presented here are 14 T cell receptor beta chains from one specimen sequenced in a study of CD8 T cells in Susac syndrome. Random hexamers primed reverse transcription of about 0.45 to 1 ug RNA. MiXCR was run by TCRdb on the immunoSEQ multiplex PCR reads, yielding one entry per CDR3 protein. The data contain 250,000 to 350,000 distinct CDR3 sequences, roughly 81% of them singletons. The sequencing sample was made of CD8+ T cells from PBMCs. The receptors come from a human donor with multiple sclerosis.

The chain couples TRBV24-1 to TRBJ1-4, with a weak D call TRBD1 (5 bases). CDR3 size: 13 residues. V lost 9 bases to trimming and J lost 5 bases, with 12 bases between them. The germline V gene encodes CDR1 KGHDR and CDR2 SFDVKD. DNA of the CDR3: TGTGCCACCCGGGACGGACCCAATGAAAAACTGTTTTTT. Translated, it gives CATRDGPNEKLFF.

The CDR3 bases are TGTGCCAGCATCGCCCACGAGCAGTACTTC. Translation gives CASIAHEQYF. V is TRBV2 and J is TRBJ2-7; D is unclear. CDR1 SNHLY and CDR2 FYNNEI come from the germline V gene. V was pared by 7 bases and J by 5 bases, with 6 bases between. The CDR3 totals 10 residues. Drawing the rest from reference TRBV2 and TRBJ2-7, the complete variable domain is EPEVTQTPSHQVTQMGQEVILRCVPISNHLYFYWYRQILGQKVEFLVSFYNNEISEKSEIFDDQFSVERPDGSNFTLKIRSTKLEDSAMYFCASIAHEQYFGPGTRLTVT.

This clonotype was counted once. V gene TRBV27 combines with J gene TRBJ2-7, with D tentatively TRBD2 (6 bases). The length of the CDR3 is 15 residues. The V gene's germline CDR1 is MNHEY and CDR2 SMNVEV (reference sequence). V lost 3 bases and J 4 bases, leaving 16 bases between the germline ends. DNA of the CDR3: TGTGCCAGCAGTTTGCGCGGGACTTTTCATTACGAGCAGTACTTC. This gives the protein CASSLRGTFHYEQYF.

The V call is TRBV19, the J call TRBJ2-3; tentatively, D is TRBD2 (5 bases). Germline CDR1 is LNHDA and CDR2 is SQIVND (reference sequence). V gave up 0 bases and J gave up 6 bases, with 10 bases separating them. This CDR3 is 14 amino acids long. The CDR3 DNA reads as TGTGCCAGTAGTATAGATCTGGAGGTCGATACGCAGTATTTT. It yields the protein CASSIDLEVDTQYF.

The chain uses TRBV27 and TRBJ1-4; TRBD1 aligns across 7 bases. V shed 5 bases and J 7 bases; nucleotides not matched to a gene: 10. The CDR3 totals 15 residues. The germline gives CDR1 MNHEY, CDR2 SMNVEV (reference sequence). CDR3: CASSHIEGASEKLFF. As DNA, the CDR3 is TGTGCCAGCAGTCACATCGAGGGGGCAAGTGAAAAACTGTTTTTT.

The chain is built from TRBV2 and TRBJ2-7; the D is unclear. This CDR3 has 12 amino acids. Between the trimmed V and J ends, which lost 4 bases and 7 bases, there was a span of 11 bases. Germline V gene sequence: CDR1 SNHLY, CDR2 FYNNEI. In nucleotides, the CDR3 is TGTGCCAGCAGTGGAGAGAGAAGGGAGCAGTACTTC. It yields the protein CASSGERREQYF.

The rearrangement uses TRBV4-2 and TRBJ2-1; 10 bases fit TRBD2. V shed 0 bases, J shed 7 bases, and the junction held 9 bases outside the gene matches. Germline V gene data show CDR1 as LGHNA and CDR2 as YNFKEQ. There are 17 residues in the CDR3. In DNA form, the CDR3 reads TGTGCCAGCAGCCAAGATTCAGGGACTAGCGTTAATAATGAGCAGTTCTTC. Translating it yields CASSQDSGTSVNNEQFF.

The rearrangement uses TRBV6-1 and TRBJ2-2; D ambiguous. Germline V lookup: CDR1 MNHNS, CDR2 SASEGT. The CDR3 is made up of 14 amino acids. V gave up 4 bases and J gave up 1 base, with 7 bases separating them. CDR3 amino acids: CASSADKNTGELFF. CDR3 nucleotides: TGTGCCAGCAGTGCCGACAAGAACACCGGGGAGCTGTTTTTT.

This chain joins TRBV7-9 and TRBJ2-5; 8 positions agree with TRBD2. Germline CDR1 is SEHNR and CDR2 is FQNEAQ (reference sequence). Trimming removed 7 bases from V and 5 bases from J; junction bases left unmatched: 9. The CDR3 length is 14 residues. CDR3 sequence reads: CASTTSGGPETQYF. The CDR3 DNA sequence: TGTGCCAGCACCACCTCGGGAGGGCCGGAGACCCAGTACTTC.

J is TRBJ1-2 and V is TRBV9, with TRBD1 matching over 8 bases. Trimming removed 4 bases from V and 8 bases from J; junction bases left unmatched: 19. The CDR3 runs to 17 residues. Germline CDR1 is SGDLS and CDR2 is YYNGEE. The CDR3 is CASSLETDRGPWDGYTF. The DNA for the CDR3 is TGTGCCAGCAGCTTAGAGACCGACAGGGGTCCCTGGGACGGCTACACCTTC. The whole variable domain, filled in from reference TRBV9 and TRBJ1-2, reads DSGVTQTPKHLITATGQRVTLRCSPRSGDLSVYWYQQSLDQGLQFLIQYYNGEERAKGNILERFSAQQFPDLHSELNLSSLELGDSALYFCASSLETDRGPWDGYTFGSGTRLTVV.

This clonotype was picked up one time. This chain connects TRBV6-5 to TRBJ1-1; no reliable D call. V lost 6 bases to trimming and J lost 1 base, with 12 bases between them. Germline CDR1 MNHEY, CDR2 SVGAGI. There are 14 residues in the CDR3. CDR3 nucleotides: TGTGCCAGCAGCTACGACACCTCGAACACTGAAGCTTTCTTT. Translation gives CASSYDTSNTEAFF.

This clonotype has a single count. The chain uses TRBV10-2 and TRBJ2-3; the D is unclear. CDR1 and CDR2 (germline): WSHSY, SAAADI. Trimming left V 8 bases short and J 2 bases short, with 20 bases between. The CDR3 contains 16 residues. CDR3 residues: CASWGRNTLITDTQYF. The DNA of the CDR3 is TGCGCCAGCTGGGGTAGGAACACCTTGATCACAGATACGCAGTATTTT.

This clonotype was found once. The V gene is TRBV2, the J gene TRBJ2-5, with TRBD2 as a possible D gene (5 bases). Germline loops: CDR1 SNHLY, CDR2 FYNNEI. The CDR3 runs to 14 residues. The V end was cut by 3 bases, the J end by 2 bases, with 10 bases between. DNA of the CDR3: TGTGCCAGCAGTGACCCGGGAAAACAAGAGACCCAGTACTTC. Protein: CASSDPGKQETQYF.

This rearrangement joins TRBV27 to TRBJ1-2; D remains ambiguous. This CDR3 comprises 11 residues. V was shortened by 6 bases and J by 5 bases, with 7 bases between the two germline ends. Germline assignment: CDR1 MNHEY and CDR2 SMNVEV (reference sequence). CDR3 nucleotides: TGTGCCAGCAGCACGGGGTATGGCTACACCTTC. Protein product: CASSTGYGYTF.